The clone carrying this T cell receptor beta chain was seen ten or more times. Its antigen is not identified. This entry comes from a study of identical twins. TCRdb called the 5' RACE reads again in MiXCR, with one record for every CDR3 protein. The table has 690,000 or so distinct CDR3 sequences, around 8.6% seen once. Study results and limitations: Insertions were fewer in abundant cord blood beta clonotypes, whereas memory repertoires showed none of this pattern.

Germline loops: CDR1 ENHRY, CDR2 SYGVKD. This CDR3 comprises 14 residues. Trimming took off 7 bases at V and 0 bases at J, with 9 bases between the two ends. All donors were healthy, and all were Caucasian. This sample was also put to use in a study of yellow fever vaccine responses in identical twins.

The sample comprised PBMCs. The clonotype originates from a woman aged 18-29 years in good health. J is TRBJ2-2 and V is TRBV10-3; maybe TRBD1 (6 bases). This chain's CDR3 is CAIKEGANTGELFF. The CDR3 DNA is TGTGCCATCAAAGAGGGGGCGAACACCGGGGAGCTGTTTTTT.